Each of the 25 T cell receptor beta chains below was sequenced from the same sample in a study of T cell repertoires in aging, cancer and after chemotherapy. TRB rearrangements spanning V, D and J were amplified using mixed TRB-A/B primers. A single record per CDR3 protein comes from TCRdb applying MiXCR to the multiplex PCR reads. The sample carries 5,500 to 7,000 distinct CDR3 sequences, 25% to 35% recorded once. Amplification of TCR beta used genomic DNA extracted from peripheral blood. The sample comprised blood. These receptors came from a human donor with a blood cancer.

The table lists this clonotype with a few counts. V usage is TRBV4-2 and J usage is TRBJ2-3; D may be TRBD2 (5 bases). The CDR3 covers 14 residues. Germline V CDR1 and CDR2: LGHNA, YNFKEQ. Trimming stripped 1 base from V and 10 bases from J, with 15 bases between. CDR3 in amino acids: CASSQAERLGAQYF. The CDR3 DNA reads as TGTGCCAGCAGCCAAGCCGAGCGGCTCGGGGCGCAGTATTTT.

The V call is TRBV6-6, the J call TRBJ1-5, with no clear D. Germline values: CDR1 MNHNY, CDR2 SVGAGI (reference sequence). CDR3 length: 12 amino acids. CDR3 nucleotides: TGTGTCACCGAGAGATACAATCAGCCCCAGCATTTT. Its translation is CVTERYNQPQHF.

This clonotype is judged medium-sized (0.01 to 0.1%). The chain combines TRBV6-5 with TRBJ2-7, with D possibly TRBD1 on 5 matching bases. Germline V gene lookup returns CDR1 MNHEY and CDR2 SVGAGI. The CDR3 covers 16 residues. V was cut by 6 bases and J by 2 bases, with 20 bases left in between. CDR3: CASRAFLTGPPYEQYF. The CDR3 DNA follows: TGTGCCAGCAGAGCCTTCCTAACAGGCCCTCCCTACGAGCAGTACTTC.

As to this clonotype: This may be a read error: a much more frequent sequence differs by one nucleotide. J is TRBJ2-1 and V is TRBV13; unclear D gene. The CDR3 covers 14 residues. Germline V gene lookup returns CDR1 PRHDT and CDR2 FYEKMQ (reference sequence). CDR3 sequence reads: CASSSWTSDNEKFF. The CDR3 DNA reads TGTGCCAGCAGCTCCTGGACCTCCGACAATGAGAAGTTCTTC.

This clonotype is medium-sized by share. This CDR3 is CASSEASGTYNEQFF. CDR3 nucleotides: TGTGCCAGCAGTGAAGCAAGCGGGACGTACAATGAGCAGTTCTTC. This sequence joins TRBV6-1 and TRBJ2-1, with 7 positions matching TRBD2. The CDR3 consists of 15 residues. J lost 4 bases, V lost 0 bases, and 3 bases had no gene match. CDR1 and CDR2 (germline): MNHNS, SASEGT.

DNA of the CDR3: TGCAGTGCTAGTTGGACTACTAATGAAAAACTGTTTTTT. Translated: CSASWTTNEKLFF. The chain has TRBV20-1 and TRBJ1-4, with D uncertain. The CDR3 is made up of 13 amino acids. Germline CDR1 and CDR2: DFQATT and SNEGSKA (reference sequence). Trimming cost V 3 bases and J 2 bases, with 7 bases left between them.

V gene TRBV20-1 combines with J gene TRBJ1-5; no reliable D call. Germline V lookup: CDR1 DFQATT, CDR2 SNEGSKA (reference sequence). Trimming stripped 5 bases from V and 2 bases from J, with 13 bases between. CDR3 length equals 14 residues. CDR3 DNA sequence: TGCAGTGCTCCCCCCCGTAGGGGCAATCAGCCCCAGCATTTT. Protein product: CSAPPRRGNQPQHF.

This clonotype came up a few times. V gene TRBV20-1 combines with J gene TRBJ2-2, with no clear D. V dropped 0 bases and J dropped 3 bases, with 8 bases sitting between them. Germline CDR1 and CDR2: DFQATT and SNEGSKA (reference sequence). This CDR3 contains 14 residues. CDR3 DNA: TGCAGTGCTAGAGATAGGCAGTACACCGGGGAGCTGTTTTTT. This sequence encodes CSARDRQYTGELFF.

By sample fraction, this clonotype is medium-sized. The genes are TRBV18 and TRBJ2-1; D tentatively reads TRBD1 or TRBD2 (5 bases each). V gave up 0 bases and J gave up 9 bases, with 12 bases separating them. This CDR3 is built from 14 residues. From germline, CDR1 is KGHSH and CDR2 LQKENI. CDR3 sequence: CASSPPGEPFEQFF. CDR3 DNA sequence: TGTGCCAGCTCACCACCGGGGGAGCCTTTTGAGCAGTTCTTC.

As DNA, the CDR3 is TGTGCCAGCAGCTTAGCGCATAGGGACAGAGGGACTAATGAAAAACTGTTTTTT. Protein sequence: CASSLAHRDRGTNEKLFF. This chain joins TRBV7-2 and TRBJ1-4; the match to TRBD1 covers 7 bases. CDR1 is SGHTA, CDR2 FQGNSA, per germline. V gave up 0 bases and J gave up 2 bases; unmatched junction bases: 9. This CDR3 has 18 residues.

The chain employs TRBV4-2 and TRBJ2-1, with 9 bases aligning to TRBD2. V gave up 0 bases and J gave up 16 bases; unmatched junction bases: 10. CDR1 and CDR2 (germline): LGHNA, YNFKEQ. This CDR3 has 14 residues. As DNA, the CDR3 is TGTGCCAGCAGCCAAGAGGGCCCGGGACTAGCATACTTCTTC. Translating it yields CASSQEGPGLAYFF.

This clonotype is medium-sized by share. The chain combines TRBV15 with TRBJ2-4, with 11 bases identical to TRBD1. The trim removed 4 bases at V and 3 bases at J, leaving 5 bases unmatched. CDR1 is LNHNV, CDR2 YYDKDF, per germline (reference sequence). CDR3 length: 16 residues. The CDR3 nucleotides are TGTGCCACCAGCACCGGACAGGGGGCTGGCAAAAACATTCAGTACTTC. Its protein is CATSTGQGAGKNIQYF.

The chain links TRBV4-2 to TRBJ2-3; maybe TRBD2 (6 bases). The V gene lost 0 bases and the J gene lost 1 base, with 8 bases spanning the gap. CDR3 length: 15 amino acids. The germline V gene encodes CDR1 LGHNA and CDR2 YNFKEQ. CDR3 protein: CASSQDSGRTDTQYF. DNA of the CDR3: TGTGCCAGCAGCCAAGATAGCGGTCGCACAGATACGCAGTATTTT.

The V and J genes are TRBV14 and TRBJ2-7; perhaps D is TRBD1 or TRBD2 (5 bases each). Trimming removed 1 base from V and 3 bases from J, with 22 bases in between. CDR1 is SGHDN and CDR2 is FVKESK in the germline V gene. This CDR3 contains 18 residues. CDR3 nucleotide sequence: TGTGCCAGCAGCCAAGGCCCTGAGTCGGGGCGGCCCTTCTACGAGCAGTACTTC. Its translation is CASSQGPESGRPFYEQYF. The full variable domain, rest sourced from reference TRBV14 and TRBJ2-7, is EAGVTQFPSHSVIEKGQTVTLRCDPISGHDNLYWYRRVMGKEIKFLLHFVKESKQDESGMPNNRFLAERTGGTYSTLKVQPAELEDSGVYFCASSQGPESGRPFYEQYFGPGTRLTVT.

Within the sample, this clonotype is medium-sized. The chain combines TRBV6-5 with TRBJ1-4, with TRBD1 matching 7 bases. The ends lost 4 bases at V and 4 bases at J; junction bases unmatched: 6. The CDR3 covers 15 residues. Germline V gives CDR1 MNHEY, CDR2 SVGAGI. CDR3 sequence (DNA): TGTGCCAGCAGTTCCCGGACAGGTTATAATGAAAAACTGTTTTTT. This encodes CASSSRTGYNEKLFF.

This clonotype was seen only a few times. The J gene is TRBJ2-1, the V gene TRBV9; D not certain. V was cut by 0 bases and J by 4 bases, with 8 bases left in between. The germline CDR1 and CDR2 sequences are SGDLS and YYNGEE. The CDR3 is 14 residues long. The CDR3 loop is CASSVASDYNEQFF. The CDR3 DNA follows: TGTGCCAGCAGCGTAGCATCGGATTACAATGAGCAGTTCTTC.

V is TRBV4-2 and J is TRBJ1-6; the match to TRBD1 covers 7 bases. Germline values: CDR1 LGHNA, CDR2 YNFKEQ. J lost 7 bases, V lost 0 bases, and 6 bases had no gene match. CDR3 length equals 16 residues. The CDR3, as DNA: TGTGCCAGCAGCCAAGAGGGACAGCGCCTCAATTCACCCCTCCACTTT. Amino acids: CASSQEGQRLNSPLHF.

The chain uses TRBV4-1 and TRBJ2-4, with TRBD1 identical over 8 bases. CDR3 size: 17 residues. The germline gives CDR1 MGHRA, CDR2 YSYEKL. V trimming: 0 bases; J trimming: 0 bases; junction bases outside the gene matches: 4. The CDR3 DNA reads TGCGCCAGCAGCCAAGATGAGGACAGGGTAGCCAAAAACATTCAGTACTTC. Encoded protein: CASSQDEDRVAKNIQYF.

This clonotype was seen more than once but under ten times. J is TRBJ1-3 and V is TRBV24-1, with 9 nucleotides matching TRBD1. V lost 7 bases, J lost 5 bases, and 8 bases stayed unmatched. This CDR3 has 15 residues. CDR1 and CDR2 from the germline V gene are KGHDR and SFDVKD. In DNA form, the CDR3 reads TGTGCCACCAGCCAAGGAGGGACAGGGAGAAACACCATATATTTT. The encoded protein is CATSQGGTGRNTIYF.

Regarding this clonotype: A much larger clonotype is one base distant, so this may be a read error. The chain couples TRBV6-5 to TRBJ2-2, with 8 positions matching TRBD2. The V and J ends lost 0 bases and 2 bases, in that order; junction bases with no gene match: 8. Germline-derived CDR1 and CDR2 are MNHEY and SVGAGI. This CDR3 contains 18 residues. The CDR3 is CASSYSGLEGLNTGELFF. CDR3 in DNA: TGTGCCAGCAGTTACTCGGGACTAGAGGGGTTAAACACCGGGGAGCTGTTTTTT.

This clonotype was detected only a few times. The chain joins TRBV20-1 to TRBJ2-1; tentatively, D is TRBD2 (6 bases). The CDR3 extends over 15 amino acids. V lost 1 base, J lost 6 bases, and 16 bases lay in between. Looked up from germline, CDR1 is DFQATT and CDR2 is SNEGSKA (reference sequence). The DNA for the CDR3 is TGCAGTGCTAGAGCCCTTCGCGGGAACCTCAATGAGCAGTTCTTC. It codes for CSARALRGNLNEQFF.

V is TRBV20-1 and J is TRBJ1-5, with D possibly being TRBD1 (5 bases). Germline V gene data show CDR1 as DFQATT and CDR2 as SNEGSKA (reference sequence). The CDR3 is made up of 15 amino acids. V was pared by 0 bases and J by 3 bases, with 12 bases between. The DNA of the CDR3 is TGCAGTGCTAGAGATTATCCCGGGGCCAATCAGCCCCAGCATTTT. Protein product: CSARDYPGANQPQHF.

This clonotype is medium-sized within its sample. The CDR3 DNA reads TGTGCCAGCAGTTTAGCCCTCATTAGGGGACTAGCGGGCGAAGGCACCGGGGAGCTGTTTTTT. The encoded protein is CASSLALIRGLAGEGTGELFF. The V call is TRBV12-3 or TRBV12-4, the J call TRBJ2-2, with TRBD2 identical over 12 bases. The CDR3 runs 21 residues. The V gene end was trimmed by 0 bases and the J gene end by 4 bases; junction bases not matched to a gene: 15.

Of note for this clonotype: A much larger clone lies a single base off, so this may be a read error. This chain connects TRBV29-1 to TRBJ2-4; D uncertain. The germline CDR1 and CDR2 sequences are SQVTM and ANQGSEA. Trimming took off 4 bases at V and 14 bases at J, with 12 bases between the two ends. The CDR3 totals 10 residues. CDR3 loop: CSVGVPIKYF. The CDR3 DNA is TGCAGCGTTGGGGTTCCTATTAAGTACTTC. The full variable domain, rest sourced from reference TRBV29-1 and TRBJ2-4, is SAVISQKPSRDICQRGTSLTIQCQVDSQVTMMFWYRQQPGQSLTLIATANQGSEATYESGFVIDKFPISRPNLTFSTLTVSNMSPEDSSIYLCSVGVPIKYFGAGTRLSVL.

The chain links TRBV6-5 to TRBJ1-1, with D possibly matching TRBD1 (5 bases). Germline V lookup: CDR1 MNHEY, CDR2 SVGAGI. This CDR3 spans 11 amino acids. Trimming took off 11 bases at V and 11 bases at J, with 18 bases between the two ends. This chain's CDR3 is CAAGGAFGAFF. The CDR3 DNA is TGTGCCGCCGGGGGTGCTTTCGGCGCTTTCTTT.